This T cell receptor (beta chain) was found in a study of monozygotic twins with inflammatory bowel disease. Study-wide points: The sharing of clonotypes with others was lower in IBD patients than in healthy twins, especially with disease activity.

No DNA is given; TCRdb re-called the 5' RACE reads and lists each CDR3 protein once. The listing records a few hundred thousand distinct CDR3 sequences. Worth noting for this clonotype: Its specificity is unknown.

The clonotype was recovered from a human donor with ulcerative colitis or Crohn's disease, or a healthy co-twin of an affected twin (not recorded which). Sequenced: blood.

CDR3 residues: CATSDPTSHNQPQHF. The V and J genes are TRBV24-1 and TRBJ1-5. The CDR3 totals 15 residues. The germline CDR1 and CDR2 sequences are KGHDR and SFDVKD.